Presented here are 21 T cell receptor beta chains from one specimen sequenced in a study of cytomegalovirus exposure and HLA in healthy donors. 13 Jbeta primers and 60 Vbeta primers were used for the PCR. The table came from immunoSEQ multiplex PCR; TCRdb's copy has only in-frame clones and leaves some out. This sample has around 110,000 clones, with about four fifths found just once. Sequenced: PBMCs. These receptors all stem from a man aged 30-40 years in good health and CMV-seropositive.

Concerning this clone itself: The same CDR3 also results from other DNA sequences found in this sample. The gene calls are TRBV4-2 and TRBJ2-7, with a tentative D call TRBD1 (6 bases). The CDR3 consists of 12 residues. The germline V and J ends were trimmed by 9 bases and 1 base, with 10 bases remaining between them. Per germline, CDR1 LGHNA and CDR2 YNFKEQ. CDR3 loop: CASSDRSYEQYF. In nucleotides, the CDR3 is TGTGCCAGTTCGGACAGATCCTACGAGCAGTACTTC.

The chain carries TRBV18 and TRBJ1-2; D is ambiguous. Trimming cost V 0 bases and J 3 bases, with 5 bases left between them. Germline CDR1 KGHSH, CDR2 LQKENI. The CDR3 sequence is 13 residues long. The CDR3 is CASSPPSDYGYTF. CDR3 nucleotide sequence: TGTGCCAGCTCACCACCCAGCGACTATGGCTACACCTTC.

This clone showed up just a few times. The genes are TRBV19 and TRBJ2-7; TRBD2 matches 8 bases. J gave up 4 bases and V 1 base, and 6 bases lay outside the gene matches. From germline, CDR1 is LNHDA and CDR2 SQIVND (reference sequence). The CDR3 contains 15 residues. The chain's CDR3 is CASSIVGGGTYEQYF. The CDR3 DNA reads TGTGCCAGTAGTATAGTAGGCGGGGGGACGTACGAGCAGTACTTC.

The sample holds one count of this clone. The chain carries TRBV28 and TRBJ2-1, with unresolved D. Per germline, CDR1 MDHEN and CDR2 SYDVKM. V shed 0 bases and J shed 2 bases, with 11 bases lying between them. The CDR3 length is 16 residues. The CDR3 protein is CASSLWGSSAYNEQFF. In DNA form, the CDR3 reads TGTGCCAGCAGTTTATGGGGTTCAAGCGCCTACAATGAGCAGTTCTTC.

In DNA form, the CDR3 reads TGTGCCAGCAGCTCCAGGGTGAGGAACACTGAAGCTTTCTTT. Encoded protein: CASSSRVRNTEAFF. This rearrangement joins TRBV7-8 to TRBJ1-1; TRBD1 might be the D (5 bases). CDR1 is SGHVS, CDR2 FQNEAQ, per germline. V gave up 4 bases and J gave up 1 base, with 10 bases separating them. The CDR3 has 14 residues.

The CDR3 DNA reads TGCGCCAGCAGTCAATCGGCAGGCGATAGCAATCAGCCCCAGCATTTT. Protein sequence: CASSQSAGDSNQPQHF. The V and J genes are TRBV23-1 and TRBJ1-5; D remains ambiguous. TRBV23-1 is sorted into the ORF group, with uncertain function. Trimming cost V 0 bases and J 0 bases, with 9 bases left between them. This CDR3 is 16 amino acids long.

The gene calls are TRBV11-2 and TRBJ2-5, with 7 bases matching TRBD1. TRBJ2-7 explains the end of the DNA better; the J call may be wrong. The CDR3 is 15 residues long. Per germline, CDR1 SGHAT and CDR2 FQNNGV. The CDR3 reads CASSITGVFSYEQYF. CDR3 in DNA: TGTGCCAGCAGCATCACAGGGGTCTTCTCCTACGAGCAGTACTTC.

A few counts support this clone. The chain is built from TRBV19 and TRBJ2-1; 9 nucleotides agree with TRBD1. This CDR3 is 19 amino acids long. After removal of 1 base from V and 0 bases from J, the junction contained 10 bases not matched to a gene. Looked up from germline, CDR1 is LNHDA and CDR2 is SQIVND (reference sequence). The CDR3 is CASSIAWTGQGISYNEQFF. CDR3 coding DNA: TGTGCCAGTAGTATAGCTTGGACAGGACAGGGGATCTCCTACAATGAGCAGTTCTTC.

This sequence joins TRBV6-5 and TRBJ1-2, with D possibly TRBD1 on 6 matching bases. V lost 6 bases, J lost 4 bases, and 12 bases lay in between. The germline gives CDR1 MNHEY, CDR2 SVGAGI. CDR3 length: 13 residues. CDR3 bases: TGTGCCAGCAGCCGCGGGGGCACCTATGGCTACACCTTC. It encodes CASSRGGTYGYTF.

The rearrangement uses TRBV5-4 and TRBJ2-5, with D unclear. V lost 0 bases and J lost 5, with 5 bases in between. This CDR3 is built from 12 residues. CDR1 and CDR2 from the germline V gene are SGHNT and YYREEE (reference sequence). The CDR3 nucleotides are TGTGCCAGCAGCTTGGTCCGGGAGACCCAGTACTTC. This encodes CASSLVRETQYF.

This rearrangement joins TRBV7-3 to TRBJ2-5; 11 positions agree with TRBD2. V shed 5 bases and J 5 bases; nucleotides not matched to a gene: 7. Germline V lookup: CDR1 SGHTA, CDR2 FQGTGA. This CDR3 has 15 residues. This chain's CDR3 is CASSPLAGGVETQYF. The CDR3 nucleotides read TGTGCCAGCAGCCCCTTAGCGGGGGGGGTTGAGACCCAGTACTTC.

The table lists this clone with a count of one. This chain links TRBV10-3 with TRBJ2-1; no clear D gene. V gave up 2 bases and J gave up 8 bases, with 13 bases separating them. Looked up from germline, CDR1 is ENHRY and CDR2 is SYGVKD. The CDR3 is 14 amino acids. CDR3 bases: TGTGCCATCAGTGAGGTAGAAGCCCGGTATGAGCAGTTCTTC. Residues: CAISEVEARYEQFF.

The chain joins TRBV15 to TRBJ1-4; the D gene is possibly TRBD1 (6 bases). V gave up 0 bases and J gave up 6 bases, with 14 bases separating them. The CDR3 runs 16 residues. In germline, CDR1 is LNHNV, CDR2 YYDKDF (reference sequence). CDR3 DNA: TGTGCCACCAGCAGAGATAGGAGACAGGTTGATGAAAAACTGTTTTTT. This translates into CATSRDRRQVDEKLFF.

V gene TRBV7-6 combines with J gene TRBJ2-2, with a tentative D call TRBD2 (5 bases). This CDR3 region has 12 residues. V gave up 5 bases and J gave up 5 bases, with 6 bases separating them. CDR1 is SGHVS, CDR2 FNYEAQ, per germline. The CDR3, as DNA: TGTGCCAGCAGCCCGGGGACCGGGGAGCTGTTTTTT. It translates to CASSPGTGELFF.

Regarding this clone: The sample carries other DNA sequences with the same CDR3. This chain connects TRBV28 to TRBJ2-7; D is undetermined. The CDR3 consists of 12 residues. The germline V gene encodes CDR1 MDHEN and CDR2 SYDVKM. Trimming cost V 2 bases and J 4 bases, with 6 bases left between them. The CDR3 reads CASSLARYEQYF. The CDR3, as DNA: TGTGCCAGCAGTTTAGCGAGATACGAGCAGTACTTC.

This chain joins TRBV4-3 and TRBJ2-3, with D possibly being TRBD2 (6 bases). V shed 4 bases and J shed 3 bases, with 14 bases lying between them. Germline V lookup: CDR1 LGHNA, CDR2 YSLEER. The CDR3 runs to 15 residues. As DNA, the CDR3 is TGCGCCAGCAGCCTATGGCGGGGCGTTACAGATACGCAGTATTTT. Translation gives CASSLWRGVTDTQYF.

This sequence joins TRBV10-1 and TRBJ1-2; D gene ambiguous. Trimming stripped 4 bases from V and 8 bases from J, with 14 bases between. The CDR3 extends over 13 amino acids. CDR1 is WNHNN and CDR2 is SYGVQD in the germline V gene (reference sequence). The CDR3 DNA reads TGCGCCAGCAGTGGAACTCGGAGGGTCGGCTACACCTTC. It translates to CASSGTRRVGYTF.

CDR3 nucleotide sequence: TGTGCCATCAGGTCCGGGTCCAGCACCGGGGAGCTGTTTTTT. It specifies CAIRSGSSTGELFF. This chain links TRBV6-1 with TRBJ2-2; D gene ambiguous. The CDR3 runs to 14 residues. Trimming shortened V by 10 bases and J by 4 bases, and 16 bases separated the two germline ends. Germline V CDR1 and CDR2: MNHNS, SASEGT.

This rearrangement joins TRBV7-9 to TRBJ1-4; D is perhaps TRBD1 (5 bases). The CDR3 runs 11 residues. Deletions cut 7 bases from V and 10 bases from J, with 10 bases between. Germline V CDR1 and CDR2: SEHNR, FQNEAQ (reference sequence). DNA of the CDR3: TGTGCCAGCACCTCCGGGGGAAAACTGTTTTTT. This gives the protein CASTSGGKLFF.

The gene calls are TRBV11-3 and TRBJ2-3; D is possibly TRBD2 (5 bases). The CDR3 has 15 amino acids. V lost 6 bases and J lost 2, with 15 bases in between. Per germline, CDR1 SGHNT and CDR2 YENEEA. The CDR3 protein is CASSSSSGLTDTQYF. Written as DNA, the CDR3 is TGTGCCAGCAGTTCCTCCAGCGGCCTCACAGATACGCAGTATTTT. The full variable domain, rest sourced from reference TRBV11-3 and TRBJ2-3, is EAGVVQSPRYKIIEKKQPVAFWCNPISGHNTLYWYLQNLGQGPELLIRYENEEAVDDSQLPKDRFSAERLKGVDSTLKIQPAELGDSAVYLCASSSSSGLTDTQYFGPGTRLTVL.

This clone appeared a few times. This chain joins TRBV7-2 and TRBJ1-5, with unresolved D. The CDR3 is 14 amino acids. Between the trimmed V and J ends, which lost 2 bases and 1 base, there was a span of 6 bases. Germline V gene data show CDR1 as SGHTA and CDR2 as FQGNSA. CDR3 bases: TGTGCCAGCAGCTTAACATCGAGCAATCAGCCCCAGCATTTT. Amino acids: CASSLTSSNQPQHF.